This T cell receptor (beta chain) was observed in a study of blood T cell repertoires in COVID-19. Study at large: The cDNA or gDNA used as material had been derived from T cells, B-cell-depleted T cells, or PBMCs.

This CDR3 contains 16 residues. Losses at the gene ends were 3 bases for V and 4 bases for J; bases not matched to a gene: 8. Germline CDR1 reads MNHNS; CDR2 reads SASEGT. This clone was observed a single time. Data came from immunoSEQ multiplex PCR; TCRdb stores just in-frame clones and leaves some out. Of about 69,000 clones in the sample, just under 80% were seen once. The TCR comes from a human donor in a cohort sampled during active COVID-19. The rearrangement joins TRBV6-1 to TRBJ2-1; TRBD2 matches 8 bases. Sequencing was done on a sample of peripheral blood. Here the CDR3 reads CASSDFTSGLYNEQFF. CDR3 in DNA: TGTGCCAGCAGTGACTTCACTAGCGGACTATACAATGAGCAGTTCTTC.